Listed below are T cell receptor beta chains from one sample, sequenced in a study of blood T cell repertoires in COVID-19. TCRdb's table, derived via immunoSEQ multiplex PCR, lists solely in-frame clones and lacks some. The sample has 200,000 to 250,000 clones, 86% seen once. Sequences were obtained from PBMCs or T cells enriched from blood (not recorded which). The receptors were sampled from a woman in her forties with acute COVID-19. CDR3s include the opening cysteine and the closing phenylalanine or tryptophan. Fields, in order: V gene, J gene, D gene, CDR3 length, CDR3 protein. D genes are given only for firm matches.

TRBV29-1	TRBJ2-3	TRBD1	14	CSVTDRASTDTQYF
TRBV7-6	TRBJ2-1	TRBD2	18	CASSLALVAGGLYNEQFF
TRBV27	TRBJ2-3	.	17	CASSPHSRVIGTDTQYF
TRBV18	TRBJ1-5	.	14	CASSPRQDNQPQHF
TRBV6-5	TRBJ1-2	.	14	CASRDGGLEKGYTF
TRBV12-5	TRBJ1-1	.	12	CASGWEGTEAFF
TRBV3-1/TRBV3-2	TRBJ2-7	TRBD1	15	CASSAGTGVIYEQYF
TRBV11-3	TRBJ2-3	.	15	CASSLETVRTDTQYF
TRBV4-1	TRBJ2-1	.	15	CASSQHGGMNNEQFF
TRBV6-1	TRBJ1-5	TRBD1	14	CASRGQGRDQPQHF
TRBV3-1/TRBV3-2	TRBJ2-1	TRBD1	13	CASSRGQGGEQFF
TRBV10-3	TRBJ2-7	TRBD2	13	CAISEVTSGEQYF
TRBV5-1	TRBJ2-3	TRBD2	15	CASSPGTSPTDTQYF
TRBV11-2	TRBJ2-1	.	15	CASSLVRDSNNEQFF
TRBV10-3	TRBJ1-2	TRBD1	14	CAIKGQILNYGYTF
TRBV6-5	TRBJ2-7	TRBD1	13	CATLRTGTYEQYF
TRBV15	TRBJ2-7	.	15	CATSGGDIIPHEQYF
TRBV7-2	TRBJ2-3	TRBD2	19	CASSSPAASGRQFPDTQYF
TRBV10-3	TRBJ1-5	TRBD1	13	CATTQGASQPQHF
TRBV13	TRBJ2-1	.	15	CASSLGGGKNNEQFF
TRBV28	TRBJ2-2	.	15	CASSLHPELTGELFF
TRBV11-3	TRBJ2-7	TRBD2	13	CASSLAGGKYQYF
TRBV5-1	TRBJ2-2	.	15	CASSLAQGNTGELFF
TRBV20-1	TRBJ1-1	.	10	CSATRTEAFF
TRBV5-1	TRBJ1-1	.	14	CASSQAGYQTEAFF
TRBV4-3	TRBJ1-2	.	15	CASSRVTGEGYGYTF
TRBV19	TRBJ1-6	.	14	CASSIRSGGSPLHF
TRBV3-1/TRBV3-2	TRBJ2-3	.	16	CASSQGGVGSADTQYF
TRBV9	TRBJ2-7	.	16	CASSDRMGSPTYEQYF
TRBV28	TRBJ1-1	TRBD1	15	CASRDTGAGNTEAFF
TRBV9	TRBJ1-1	.	17	CASSPRAWPAGNTEAFF